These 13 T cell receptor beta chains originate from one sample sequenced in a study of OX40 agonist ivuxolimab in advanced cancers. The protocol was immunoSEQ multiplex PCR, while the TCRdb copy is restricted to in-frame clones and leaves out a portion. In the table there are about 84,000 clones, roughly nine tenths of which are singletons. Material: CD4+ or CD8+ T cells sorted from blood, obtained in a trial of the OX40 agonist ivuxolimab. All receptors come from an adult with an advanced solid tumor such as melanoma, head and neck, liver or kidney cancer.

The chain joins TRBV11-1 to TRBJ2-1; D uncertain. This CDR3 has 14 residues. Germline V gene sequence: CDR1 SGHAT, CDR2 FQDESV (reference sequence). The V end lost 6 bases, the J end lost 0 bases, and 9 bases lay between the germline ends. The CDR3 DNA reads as TGTGCCAGCAGGCTGGCGGACTCCTACAATGAGCAGTTCTTC. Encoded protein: CASRLADSYNEQFF.

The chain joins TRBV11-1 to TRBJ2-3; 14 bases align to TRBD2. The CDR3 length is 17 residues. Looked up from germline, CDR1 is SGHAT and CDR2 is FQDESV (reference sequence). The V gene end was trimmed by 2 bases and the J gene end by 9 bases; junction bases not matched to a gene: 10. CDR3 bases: TGTGCCAGCAGCTTATCGGGACTAGCGGGGGTTGGTGGAACGCAGTATTTT. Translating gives CASSLSGLAGVGGTQYF.

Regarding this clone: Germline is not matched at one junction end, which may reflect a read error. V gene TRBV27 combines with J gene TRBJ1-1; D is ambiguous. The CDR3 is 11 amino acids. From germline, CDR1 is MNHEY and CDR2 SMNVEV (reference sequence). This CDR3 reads CASSRTDVLFW. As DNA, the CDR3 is TGTGCCAGCAGCCGGACCGACGTTCTCTTTTGG.

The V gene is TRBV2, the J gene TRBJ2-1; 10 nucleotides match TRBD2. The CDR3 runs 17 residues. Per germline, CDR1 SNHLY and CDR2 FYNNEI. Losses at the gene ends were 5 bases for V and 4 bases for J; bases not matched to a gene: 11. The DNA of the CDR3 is TGTGCCAGCAGTTCCTCCCCTACTAGCGGGAAGTACAATGAGCAGTTCTTC. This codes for CASSSSPTSGKYNEQFF.

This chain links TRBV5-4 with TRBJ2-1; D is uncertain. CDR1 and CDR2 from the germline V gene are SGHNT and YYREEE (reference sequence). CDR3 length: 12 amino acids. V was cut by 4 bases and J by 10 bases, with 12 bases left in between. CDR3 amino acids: CASSTTTREQFF. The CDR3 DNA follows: TGTGCCAGCAGCACGACAACACGGGAGCAGTTCTTC.

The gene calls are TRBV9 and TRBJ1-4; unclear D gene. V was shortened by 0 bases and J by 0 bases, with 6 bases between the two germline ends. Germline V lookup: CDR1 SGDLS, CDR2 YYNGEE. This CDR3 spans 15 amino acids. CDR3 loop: CASSVGVATNEKLFF. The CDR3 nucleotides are TGTGCCAGCAGCGTAGGGGTGGCAACTAATGAAAAACTGTTTTTT.

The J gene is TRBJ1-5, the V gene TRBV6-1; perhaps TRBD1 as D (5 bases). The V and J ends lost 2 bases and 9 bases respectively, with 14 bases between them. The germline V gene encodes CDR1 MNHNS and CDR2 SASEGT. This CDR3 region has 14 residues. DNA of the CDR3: TGTGCCAGCAGTGAATCCCGGGGCGCAAGGCCCCAGCATTTT. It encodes CASSESRGARPQHF.

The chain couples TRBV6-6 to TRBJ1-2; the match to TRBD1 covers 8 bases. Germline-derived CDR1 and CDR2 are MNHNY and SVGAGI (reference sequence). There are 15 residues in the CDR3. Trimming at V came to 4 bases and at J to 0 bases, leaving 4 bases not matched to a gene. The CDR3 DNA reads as TGTGCCAGCAGTTCGAAGGACAGGGCTAACTATGGCTACACCTTC. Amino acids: CASSSKDRANYGYTF.

CDR3 in DNA: TGTGCCAGTAGTGCAGACATAGGGGGGGAAGAGACCCAGTACTTC. This codes for CASSADIGGEETQYF. This chain connects TRBV19 to TRBJ2-5, with D perhaps TRBD2 (7 bases). This CDR3 is built from 15 residues. V was cut by 5 bases and J by 3 bases, with 16 bases left in between. The germline CDR1 and CDR2 sequences are LNHDA and SQIVND (reference sequence). The complete variable domain, with remaining parts taken from reference TRBV19 and TRBJ2-5, reads DGGITQSPKYLFRKEGQNVTLSCEQNLNHDAMYWYRQDPGQGLRLIYYSQIVNDFQKGDIAEGYSVSREKKESFPLTVTSAQKNPTAFYLCASSADIGGEETQYFGPGTRLLVL.

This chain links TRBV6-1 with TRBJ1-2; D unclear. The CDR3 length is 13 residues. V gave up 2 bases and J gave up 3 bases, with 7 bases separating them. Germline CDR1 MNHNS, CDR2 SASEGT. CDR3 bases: TGTGCCAGCAGTGAAAACAGAGACTATGGCTACACCTTC. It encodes CASSENRDYGYTF.

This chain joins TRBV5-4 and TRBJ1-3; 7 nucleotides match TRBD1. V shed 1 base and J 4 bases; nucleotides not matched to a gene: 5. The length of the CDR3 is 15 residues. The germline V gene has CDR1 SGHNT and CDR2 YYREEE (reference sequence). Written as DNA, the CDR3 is TGTGCCAGCAGCTTGTCTACAGGGGTCGGAAACACCATATATTTT. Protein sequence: CASSLSTGVGNTIYF.

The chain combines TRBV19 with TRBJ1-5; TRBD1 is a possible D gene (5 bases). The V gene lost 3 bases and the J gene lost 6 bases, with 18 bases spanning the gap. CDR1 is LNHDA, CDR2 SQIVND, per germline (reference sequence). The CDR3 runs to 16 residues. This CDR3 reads CASSIERPTGGQPQHF. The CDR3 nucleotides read TGTGCCAGTAGTATTGAACGACCCACCGGGGGTCAGCCCCAGCATTTT.

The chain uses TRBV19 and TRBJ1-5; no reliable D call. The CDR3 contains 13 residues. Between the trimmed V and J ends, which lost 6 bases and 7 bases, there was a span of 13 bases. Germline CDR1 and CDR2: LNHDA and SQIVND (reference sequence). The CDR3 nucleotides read TGTGCCAGTAGCGACACGTTCAACCAGCCCCAGCATTTT. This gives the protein CASSDTFNQPQHF.